This is a list of T cell receptor beta chains from one sample in a study of blood T cell repertoires in COVID-19. Clones were read by immunoSEQ multiplex PCR, and TCRdb kept only the in-frame ones, dropping some. In the table there are 350,000 to 400,000 clones, 88% of which are singletons. Sample: PBMCs or T cells enriched from blood (not recorded which). The receptors were sampled from a woman aged 18-30 years who had recovered from COVID-19. Both conserved end residues are part of each CDR3. The D gene is left open where the match is weak. Size is stated for part of the rows, as once, few or many counts, or as a class when the clone is expanded.

J gene	clone size	CDR3 length	D gene	V gene	CDR3 protein	CDR3 DNA
TRBJ1-5	-	13	-	TRBV7-8	CASSLKGNQPQHF	TGTGCCAGCAGCTTAAAGGGGAATCAGCCCCAGCATTTT
TRBJ2-3	-	18	TRBD2	TRBV6-1	CASIESAGRTSGTDTQYF	TGTGCCAGCATTGAGTCAGCGGGGCGGACCTCTGGCACAGATACGCAGTATTTT
TRBJ1-1	-	13	-	TRBV28	CASSLGGNTEAFF	TGTGCCAGCAGTTTAGGCGGGAACACTGAAGCTTTCTTT
TRBJ2-7	-	15	TRBD1	TRBV5-1	CASSHATRDSYEQYF	TGCGCCAGCAGCCACGCTACCCGGGACAGTTACGAGCAGTACTTC
TRBJ2-1	-	15	-	TRBV7-9	CASSRRKSSYNEQFF	TGTGCCAGCAGCCGGCGGAAAAGCTCCTACAATGAGCAGTTCTTC
TRBJ1-6	-	15	TRBD1	TRBV13	CASSPGQGPYSPLHF	TGTGCCAGCAGCCCGGGACAGGGGCCCTATTCACCCCTCCACTTT
TRBJ2-7	-	16	-	TRBV9	CASSGPPGGQSYEQYF	TGTGCCAGCAGCGGCCCCCCAGGAGGCCAGTCCTACGAGCAGTACTTC
TRBJ1-1	once	13	-	TRBV7-9	CASSLSGITEAFF	TGTGCCAGCAGTTTGAGCGGGATAACTGAAGCTTTCTTT
TRBJ2-6	-	17	-	TRBV18	CASSPRSATSGANVLTF	TGTGCCAGCTCACCCCGTAGCGCAACCTCTGGGGCCAACGTCCTGACTTTC
TRBJ1-2	-	13	TRBD1	TRBV3-1/TRBV3-2	CASRPLDRSGYTF	TGTGCCAGCAGACCCCTGGACAGGTCAGGCTACACCTTC
TRBJ2-7	once	14	TRBD1	TRBV7-8	CASSYTGDQREQYF	TGTGCCAGCAGCTATACAGGGGATCAACGCGAGCAGTACTTC
TRBJ1-1	-	15	TRBD1	TRBV30	CAWSVPDRVDTEAFF	TGTGCCTGGAGTGTACCGGACAGGGTGGACACTGAAGCTTTCTTT
TRBJ2-3	once	15	TRBD2	TRBV29-1	CSVERSGGSTDTQYF	TGCAGCGTTGAAAGAAGCGGGGGGAGCACAGATACGCAGTATTTT
TRBJ1-1	once	15	-	TRBV18	CASSRPPGMYTEAFF	TGTGCCAGCTCACGACCCCCAGGGATGTACACTGAAGCTTTCTTT
TRBJ1-5	once	14	-	TRBV6-1	CASSEGTGNQPQHF	TGTGCCAGCAGCGAAGGGACGGGGAATCAGCCCCAGCATTTT
TRBJ1-2	-	13	TRBD1	TRBV9	CASSGVRGNGYTF	TGTGCCAGCAGCGGCGTCAGGGGGAATGGCTACACCTTC
TRBJ2-3	-	15	TRBD2	TRBV6-5	CASGGGSRTADTQYF	TGTGCCAGCGGGGGGGGGAGTAGGACCGCAGATACGCAGTATTTT
TRBJ2-1	-	13	TRBD1	TRBV29-1	CSSRDSGVNEQFF	TGCAGCTCTCGGGACAGTGGGGTCAATGAGCAGTTCTTC
TRBJ1-2	-	17	-	TRBV21-1	CASSKNGRDRRAYGYTF	TGTGCCAGCAGCAAAAACGGGAGGGACAGAAGGGCCTATGGCTACACCTTC
TRBJ2-5	-	14	TRBD2	TRBV13	CASSLGGGEETQYF	TGTGCCAGCAGCTTAGGCGGGGGGGAAGAGACCCAGTACTTC
TRBJ2-7	-	18	TRBD2	TRBV5-5	CASSLGSGGSLASYEQYF	TGTGCCAGCAGCTTGGGTAGCGGGGGGAGTTTGGCCTCCTACGAGCAGTACTTC
TRBJ2-5	-	11	TRBD1	TRBV6-5	CASSYPGQGYF	TGTGCCAGCAGCTACCCGGGACAGGGGTACTTC
TRBJ2-3	-	18	TRBD2	TRBV3-1/TRBV3-2	CASSQEGRGRGTTDTQYF	TGTGCCAGCAGCCAAGAAGGTCGCGGGAGGGGAACCACAGATACGCAGTATTTT
TRBJ2-7	-	18	-	TRBV7-2	CASSLLSRGTSFSYEQYF	TGTGCCAGCAGCTTACTTTCGAGAGGGACAAGTTTCTCCTACGAGCAGTACTTC
TRBJ1-4	-	16	TRBD1	TRBV7-9	CASSLAPGQGAKKLFF	TGTGCCAGCAGTTTAGCGCCGGGACAGGGGGCTAAAAAACTGTTTTTT
TRBJ1-1	-	17	-	TRBV4-2	CASSQEGGGPLNTEAFF	TGTGCCAGCAGCCAAGAGGGAGGCGGACCGTTGAACACTGAAGCTTTCTTT
TRBJ1-1	-	13	TRBD1	TRBV3-1/TRBV3-2	CASRGQGFTEAFF	TGTGCCAGCCGGGGACAGGGTTTTACTGAAGCTTTCTTT
TRBJ2-3	-	15	TRBD1	TRBV2	CASSVRSGGPDTQYF	TGTGCCAGCAGTGTCCGGTCAGGGGGCCCAGATACGCAGTATTTT
TRBJ1-5	-	17	-	TRBV28	CASSLDKGPSSNQPQHF	TGTGCCAGCAGTTTAGACAAGGGGCCGAGTAGCAATCAGCCCCAGCATTTT
TRBJ1-5	-	18	-	TRBV30	CAWSIGQTSGYSNQPQHF	TGTGCCTGGTCGATTGGACAGACTTCAGGGTATAGCAATCAGCCCCAGCATTTT
TRBJ1-1	once	13	-	TRBV18	CASSPSGNTEAFF	TGTGCCAGCTCACCGTCCGGGAACACTGAAGCTTTCTTT
TRBJ2-3	few	14	-	TRBV5-6	CASSLGLDPDTQYF	TGTGCCAGCAGCTTGGGACTAGACCCAGATACGCAGTATTTT
TRBJ2-1	-	13	TRBD1	TRBV4-1	CASTGTGVAEQFF	TGCGCCAGCACGGGGACAGGGGTCGCGGAGCAGTTCTTC
TRBJ2-7	-	14	-	TRBV28	CASSFGDTTYEQYF	TGTGCCAGCAGTTTTGGGGACACCACCTACGAGCAGTACTTC
TRBJ2-3	-	14	-	TRBV24-1	CATSVGGATDTQYF	TGTGCCACCAGTGTGGGGGGGGCCACAGATACGCAGTATTTT
TRBJ2-7	-	14	-	TRBV5-1	CASSPAGQGYEQYF	TGCGCCAGCAGCCCGGCGGGGCAGGGATACGAGCAGTACTTC
TRBJ1-2	-	15	TRBD1	TRBV3-1/TRBV3-2	CASSSQTGLNYGYTF	TGTGCCAGCAGCTCGCAGACAGGGCTGAACTATGGCTACACCTTC
TRBJ1-1	-	12	-	TRBV20-1	CSASPRNTEAFF	TGCAGTGCTAGTCCGAGGAACACTGAAGCTTTCTTT
TRBJ2-7	-	15	-	TRBV4-3	CASSPAVGSSYEQYF	TGCGCCAGCAGCCCGGCCGTGGGGAGCTCCTACGAGCAGTACTTC
TRBJ2-5	-	13	TRBD1	TRBV27	CASRDPGRDRQYF	TGTGCCAGCAGGGACCCCGGCCGGGACAGGCAGTACTTC
TRBJ2-7	-	13	-	TRBV6-5	CASSYKGINEQYF	TGTGCCAGCAGTTACAAGGGGATAAACGAGCAGTACTTC